Below, 21 T cell receptor beta chains from the same sample are listed, as sequenced in a study of T cell clonality in common variable immunodeficiency. Sequencing was performed with immunoSEQ multiplex PCR; in TCRdb, only in-frame clones are kept and a portion is missing. The sample counts approximately 44,000 clones, none seen once; the ten largest own 2.8%. Sequencing was carried out using peripheral blood mononuclear cells. These TCRs come from a person aged 18-70 years in good health.

There are many counts of this clone. The covered CDR3 bases are TGTGCCAGCAGCAGTGCAGCGATATACAATGAG. It yields the protein CASSSAAIYNE. The CDR3 in full is CASSSAAIYNEQFF. The chain has TRBV7-2 and TRBJ2-1; no clear D. The CDR3 end is not reached by the read, which stops 3 residues before it; the germline J gene fills it in. The length of the CDR3 is 14 residues. Trimming left V 5 bases short and J 4 bases short, with 12 bases between. The germline gives CDR1 SGHTA, CDR2 FQGNSA.

This clone was seen ten or more times. The sequenced CDR3 bases are TGTGCCAGCAGCGTCGGCCCCGAGGGACAGGGGTATGGC. The encoded protein is CASSVGPEGQGYG. In full, the CDR3 reads CASSVGPEGQGYGYTF. V and J are TRBV9 and TRBJ1-2, with 10 bases that match TRBD1. From the germline J gene comes the end of the CDR3, since the read stops 3 residues before it. The germline CDR1 and CDR2 sequences are SGDLS and YYNGEE. The CDR3 loop spans 16 amino acids. After removal of 2 bases from V and 5 bases from J, the junction contained 9 bases not matched to a gene.

This clone was detected ten times or more. CDR3 amino acids: CASNSGTSNSDTQYF. The CDR3 bases that were read are TGTGCCAGCAACTCCGGGACTAGCAATTCAGATACG. V is TRBV7-6 and J is TRBJ2-3; 9 nucleotides match TRBD2. The CDR3 extends 3 residues past the end of the read, so its final part is completed from the germline J gene. V trimming: 7 bases; J trimming: 4 bases; junction bases outside the gene matches: 9. Looked up from germline, CDR1 is SGHVS and CDR2 is FNYEAQ. The CDR3 sequence is 15 residues long. Full variable domain (rest looked up from reference TRBV7-6 and TRBJ2-3): GAGVSQSPRYKVTKRGQDVALRCDPISGHVSLYWYRQALGQGPEFLTYFNYEAQQDKSGLPNDRFSAERPEGSISTLTIQRTEQRDSAMYRCASNSGTSNSDTQYFGPGTRLTVL.

This clone was detected ten times or more. The CDR3 end is not reached by the read, which stops 3 residues before it; the germline J gene fills it in. This chain links TRBV20-1 with TRBJ1-2; 11 bases are shared with TRBD1. The CDR3 is 14 amino acids. Germline CDR1 and CDR2: DFQATT and SNEGSKA (reference sequence). The DNA read from the CDR3 is TGCAGTGCTAGAGCCGGGACAGGGGGTGACGGC. This encodes CSARAGTGGDG. The whole CDR3 sequence reads CSARAGTGGDGYTF.

This clone occurred many times. The CDR3 end is not reached by the read, which stops 3 residues before it; the germline J gene fills it in. This chain uses TRBV4-1 with TRBJ2-3; D is unclear. Trimming left V 2 bases short and J 5 bases short, with 8 bases between. The CDR3 has 13 amino acids. Germline V lookup: CDR1 MGHRA, CDR2 YSYEKL. CDR3 bases read: TGCGCCAGCAGCCAAACAGCTCTAGATACG. Translated: CASSQTALDT. The CDR3 in its entirety is CASSQTALDTQYF.

This clone was seen a few times. The read ends 3 residues before the CDR3 terminus; that terminus is restored from the germline J gene. The chain is built from TRBV19 and TRBJ1-1, with D unresolved. CDR1 is LNHDA and CDR2 is SQIVND in the germline V gene (reference sequence). The CDR3 loop spans 15 amino acids. The chain's CDR3 is CASSLYFRNQETAFF. CDR3 DNA, as far as it was read: TGTGCCAGTAGTCTGTATTTCAGGAACCAAGAGACA.

Concerning this clone itself: Coverage ceases 3 residues before the CDR3 finishes, and the germline J gene fills in the end. This chain connects TRBV5-1 to TRBJ2-1; TRBD2 is a possible D gene (7 bases). Germline loops: CDR1 SGHRS, CDR2 YFSETQ. Trimming pared 2 bases from V and 6 bases from J, leaving 15 bases between. The CDR3 has 15 amino acids. CDR3 bases read: TGCGCCAGCAGCTTCCGGGGGCGGGGGAGCAATGAG. Its translation: CASSFRGRGSNE. The whole CDR3 sequence reads CASSFRGRGSNEQFF.

This clone has a count of ten or more. The read ends 3 residues shy of where the CDR3 ends; the end is completed using the germline J gene. The chain couples TRBV20-1 to TRBJ2-7, with 10 bases identical to TRBD2. Germline V CDR1 and CDR2: DFQATT, SNEGSKA (reference sequence). The CDR3 extends over 12 amino acids. Trimming removed 6 bases from V and 3 bases from J; junction bases left unmatched: 2. CDR3 region: CSAGTSVYEQYF. The DNA read from the CDR3 is TGCAGTGCCGGGACTAGCGTCTACGAG.

This clone showed up many times. With the read ending 3 residues before the CDR3 end, the germline J gene is used to fill in that end. The V gene is TRBV29-1, the J gene TRBJ1-2; no reliable D call. The CDR3 loop spans 11 amino acids. Looked up from germline, CDR1 is SQVTM and CDR2 is ANQGSEA. The CDR3 reads CSVEGNRGYTF. The DNA read from the CDR3 is TGCAGCGTTGAAGGCAATCGGGGC.

Turning to this clone: The sequence runs out 3 residues before the end of the CDR3; the remainder is reconstructed from the germline J gene. The gene calls are TRBV6-2 or TRBV6-3 and TRBJ1-2; D gene unclear. CDR1 MNHEY and CDR2 SVGEGT come from the germline V gene. CDR3 length: 14 residues. The CDR3 reads CASGLGRLNNDYTF. The sequenced CDR3 bases are TGTGCCAGCGGGTTGGGCCGGTTGAACAATGAC.

The sample holds many counts of this clone. The read falls 3 residues short of the CDR3 end, and the missing part is taken from the germline J gene. The V and J genes are TRBV7-9 and TRBJ2-2, with unresolved D. The CDR3 has 14 residues. The V gene's germline CDR1 is SEHNR and CDR2 FQNEAQ (reference sequence). Trimming removed 5 bases from V and 2 bases from J, with 9 bases in between. The CDR3 spells CASSQTDNTGELFF. CDR3 DNA (partial): TGTGCCAGCAGCCAAACAGATAACACCGGGGAG. Based on the CDR3 plus reference TRBV7-9 and TRBJ2-2, the full variable domain is DTGVSQNPRHKITKRGQNVTFRCDPISEHNRLYWYRQTLGQGPEFLTYFQNEAQLEKSRLLSDRFSAERPKGSFSTLEIQRTEQGDSAMYLCASSQTDNTGELFFGEGSRLTVL.

This clone was observed at least ten times. The CDR3 loop reads CASSELRTSSTDTQYF. The part of the CDR3 DNA that was read is TGTGCCAGCAGTGAGTTAAGAACATCTAGCACAGATACG. V is TRBV6-1 and J is TRBJ2-3; D uncertain. The read terminates 3 residues before the CDR3 end, so the remaining end is supplied by the germline J gene. V lost 3 bases and J lost 0, with 13 bases in between. The length of the CDR3 is 16 residues. The V gene's germline CDR1 is MNHNS and CDR2 SASEGT.

The sample holds many counts of this clone. The CDR3 extends 3 residues past the end of the read, so its final part is completed from the germline J gene. The V gene is TRBV20-1, the J gene TRBJ2-1; D is possibly TRBD1 (5 bases). The V gene's germline CDR1 is DFQATT and CDR2 SNEGSKA (reference sequence). The CDR3 contains 14 residues. V lost 6 bases and J 4 bases, leaving 16 bases between the germline ends. Partial CDR3 DNA: TGCAGTGCCCCAGACAGCATCCTTTACAATGAG. Translating gives CSAPDSILYNE. The full CDR3 reads CSAPDSILYNEQFF.

Many counts were recorded for this clone. The CDR3 end falls 3 residues outside the read, so it is completed with the germline J gene. V is TRBV2 and J is TRBJ2-5; 9 bases are a match to TRBD2. From germline, CDR1 is SNHLY and CDR2 FYNNEI. With V trimmed by 3 bases and J by 4 bases, 9 bases remained unmatched. This CDR3 has 16 residues. CDR3 DNA, as far as it was read: TGTGCCAGCAGTGATTTAGAGCGGGAGGCGACAGAGACC. Translation gives CASSDLEREATET. The full-length CDR3 reads as CASSDLEREATETQYF.

This clone was seen ten or more times. The DNA read from the CDR3 is TGCGCCAGCAGCGTCAGGGCTGATGAAAAA. It yields the protein CASSVRADEK. The full CDR3 reads CASSVRADEKLFF. J is TRBJ1-4 and V is TRBV5-1, with D tentatively TRBD1 (5 bases). The DNA ends 3 residues before the CDR3 does, and the rest of the CDR3 is filled in from the germline J gene. The CDR3 spans 13 residues. V was cut by 4 bases and J by 6 bases, with 10 bases left in between. Germline V gene sequence: CDR1 SGHRS, CDR2 YFSETQ. Filled out from reference TRBV5-1 and TRBJ1-4, the complete variable domain reads KAGVTQTPRYLIKTRGQQVTLSCSPISGHRSVSWYQQTPGQGLQFLFEYFSETQRNKGNFPGRFSGRQFSNSRSEMNVSTLELGDSALYLCASSVRADEKLFFGSGTQLSVL.

This clone has ten or more counts. The CDR3 goes on 3 residues after the read ends, and that part is filled in from the germline J gene. V is TRBV20-1 and J is TRBJ1-5; D perhaps matches TRBD1 (6 bases). This CDR3 spans 16 amino acids. Trimming stripped 2 bases from V and 2 bases from J, with 16 bases between. CDR1 is DFQATT and CDR2 is SNEGSKA in the germline V gene (reference sequence). The sequenced CDR3 bases are TGCAGTGCTAGACGCACGGGGGGGGGCGGCAATCAGCCC. Protein product: CSARRTGGGGNQP. In full, the CDR3 reads CSARRTGGGGNQPQHF.

This clone was observed many times. The CDR3 end is not reached by the read, which stops 3 residues before it; the germline J gene fills it in. The chain employs TRBV19 and TRBJ2-7; tentatively, D is TRBD2 (6 bases). The CDR3 loop spans 14 amino acids. Germline V CDR1 and CDR2: LNHDA, SQIVND (reference sequence). V gave up 2 bases and J gave up 0 bases, with 8 bases separating them. The CDR3 is CASSIPGGSYEQYF. Incomplete CDR3 DNA: TGTGCCAGTAGTATACCCGGGGGCTCCTACGAG.

This clone appeared a few times. The CDR3 end lies 3 residues beyond the end of the read and is filled in from the germline J gene. This chain joins TRBV20-1 and TRBJ1-2; D may be TRBD1 (5 bases). The CDR3 contains 17 residues. CDR1 and CDR2 (germline): DFQATT, SNEGSKA (reference sequence). The sequenced part of the CDR3 DNA is TGCAGTGCTAGAGATGAAGGGCCGGGACTAATACAAGAGACC. It encodes CSARDEGPGLIQET. The CDR3 in its entirety is CSARDEGPGLIQETYTF.

The table lists this clone with many counts. The read terminates 3 residues ahead of where the CDR3 ends, so the germline J gene completes it. The chain couples TRBV5-1 to TRBJ2-1; no clear D gene. Trimming took off 4 bases at V and 5 bases at J, with 10 bases between the two ends. CDR3 length equals 13 residues. Germline lookup yields CDR1 SGHRS and CDR2 YFSETQ. The CDR3 protein is CASSPRHNNEQFF. The sequenced part of the CDR3 DNA is TGCGCCAGCAGCCCGCGCCATAACAATGAG.

In this sample, this clone turned up many times. The observed sequence ends 3 residues before the CDR3 terminus, with the missing tail filled in from the germline J gene. The chain joins TRBV20-1 to TRBJ2-7, with a tentative D call TRBD2 (6 bases). V lost 0 bases, J lost 3 bases, and 15 bases lay in between. This CDR3 comprises 15 residues. Looked up from germline, CDR1 is DFQATT and CDR2 is SNEGSKA (reference sequence). The part of the CDR3 DNA that was read is TGCAGTGCTAGAGAGGGGATGGGGGGAGGCTACGAG. It encodes CSAREGMGGGYE. The full CDR3 sequence reads CSAREGMGGGYEQYF.

This clone was counted many times. With the read ending 3 residues before the CDR3 end, the germline J gene is used to fill in that end. The J gene is TRBJ2-5, the V gene TRBV20-1; D perhaps matches TRBD1 (5 bases). This CDR3 is 13 amino acids long. CDR1 is DFQATT and CDR2 is SNEGSKA in the germline V gene (reference sequence). V lost 1 base to trimming and J lost 7 bases, with 13 bases between them. CDR3 amino acids: CSARVPRGATQYF. Incomplete CDR3 DNA: TGCAGTGCTAGAGTCCCAAGGGGTGCGACC.